The 5 T cell receptor beta chains in this list originate from one sample, sequenced in a study of blood T cells in healthy people across ages. Using a J-beta primer mix together with a sample-barcoded 5' primer, a second PCR was run for about 7 to 12 cycles. TCRdb re-called the 5' RACE reads with MiXCR, one entry per CDR3 protein. The profile shows approximately 800,000 distinct CDR3 sequences, more than 45% of them singletons. Sequencing was done on a sample of blood. These receptors were collected from a young man in good health.

The V call is TRBV15, the J call TRBJ2-1, with 7 bases lining up with TRBD2. The CDR3 has 17 amino acids. Per germline, CDR1 LNHNV and CDR2 YYDKDF (reference sequence). The V segment lost 1 base and the J segment 5 bases; nucleotides outside the gene matches: 11. The CDR3: CATSRVGGLASNNEQFF. In DNA, the CDR3 is TGTGCCACCAGCAGAGTGGGGGGGTTAGCGAGCAACAATGAGCAGTTCTTC.

This chain connects TRBV7-2 to TRBJ1-5; D is ambiguous. Germline CDR1 reads SGHTA; CDR2 reads FQGNSA. V gave up 5 bases and J gave up 2 bases, with 10 bases separating them. There are 14 residues in the CDR3. The CDR3 DNA is TGTGCCAGCAGCCTCGTTATGGGCAATCAGCCCCAGCATTTT. Translated, it gives CASSLVMGNQPQHF.

The J gene is TRBJ2-5, the V gene TRBV29-1, with D possibly being TRBD1 (6 bases). Germline CDR1 reads SQVTM; CDR2 reads ANQGSEA. This CDR3 contains 12 residues. V was pared by 2 bases and J by 3 bases, with 7 bases between. DNA for the CDR3: TGCAGCGTTGAATCAGGGGAAGAGACCCAGTACTTC. It specifies CSVESGEETQYF.

This clonotype is a singleton in its sample. The rearrangement uses TRBV7-9 and TRBJ2-4; D call uncertain. The J call may be faulty, since TRBJ2-7 better matches the DNA end. This CDR3 comprises 15 residues. Germline V lookup: CDR1 SEHNR, CDR2 FQNEAQ (reference sequence). The CDR3 region has the DNA TGTGCCAGCAGCTTAGTCCCCAGTCGTGTCCCCGAGCAGTACTTC. It yields the protein CASSLVPSRVPEQYF.

The V gene is TRBV11-1, the J gene TRBJ2-7; D may match TRBD1 or TRBD2 (5 bases each). From germline, CDR1 is SGHAT and CDR2 FQDESV (reference sequence). The CDR3 has 14 amino acids. Trimming stripped 6 bases from V and 2 bases from J, with 14 bases between. The CDR3 coding sequence is TGTGCCAGCAGGCGGACACTGACTACCTACGAGCAGTACTTC. It is translated as CASRRTLTTYEQYF.